This TCR beta chain was obtained from a study of metastatic and nonmetastatic thyroid tumors. General observations from the study: In blood and tumor, TCR beta diversity was reportedly significantly higher in malignant thyroid tumors than in benign nodules.

Original handling: The distant-metastasis classifier for papillary thyroid cancer was built from CDR3 differences across clinicopathological groups. TCRdb ran MiXCR on the PCR reads. The V and J calls come from TCRdb's annotation, not from the publication. The table has 25,000 to 30,000 clones, over 12% seen once. Patients were all untreated before their thyroid surgery. This clone was observed many times. Its specificity is unknown. Other DNA sequences in the sample encode the same CDR3. This CDR3 has 11 amino acids. V was clipped by 6 bases and J by 4 bases, with 7 bases between them. CDR1 and CDR2 (germline): SNHLY, FYNNEI.

The sample was blood. The chain uses TRBV2 and TRBJ2-7; D unclear. The clonotype comes from a male donor with papillary thyroid cancer or a benign thyroid nodule (not recorded which). Some clones in this sample may be carry-over from other donors' samples. CDR3 nucleotides: TGTGCCAGCAGCCCGGGTTACGAGCAGTACTTC. Translated, it gives CASSPGYEQYF.